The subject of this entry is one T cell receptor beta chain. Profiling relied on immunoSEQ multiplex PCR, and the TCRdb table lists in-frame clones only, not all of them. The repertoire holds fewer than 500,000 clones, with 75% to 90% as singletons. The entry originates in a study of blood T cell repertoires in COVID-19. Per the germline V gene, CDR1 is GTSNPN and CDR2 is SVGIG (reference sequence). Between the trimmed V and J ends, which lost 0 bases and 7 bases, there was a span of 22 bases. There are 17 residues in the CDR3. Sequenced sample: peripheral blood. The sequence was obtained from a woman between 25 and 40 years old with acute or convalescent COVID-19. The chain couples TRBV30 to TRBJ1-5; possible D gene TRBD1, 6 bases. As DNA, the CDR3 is TGTGCCTGGAGTGTAGCGGGGGCCACACTAGGAGGGCAGCCCCAGCATTTT. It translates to CAWSVAGATLGGQPQHF.